The present entry profiles one T cell receptor (beta chain) with its context. Genomic DNA acted as the template from which TCR beta VDJ combination and CDR3 sequence profiling were carried out. MiXCR, run by TCRdb on the reads, gives a single entry per CDR3 protein. Of approximately 150,000 distinct CDR3 sequences in the sample, around half were seen once. The CDR3 extends over 12 amino acids. The germline CDR1 and CDR2 sequences are LNHDA and SQIVND (reference sequence). The germline V and J ends were trimmed by 4 bases and 4 bases, with 7 bases remaining between them. The entry originates in a study of CD8+CD57+ T cells in acquired aplastic anemia. Only patients with CD8+CD57+ cell expansion on flow cytometry were chosen for sequencing.

The sequencing input was sorted CD4+, CD8+, or CD8+CD57+ T cells (not recorded which) from PBMCs. The V gene is TRBV19, the J gene TRBJ1-1; D is ambiguous. This TCR was recovered from a human donor with aplastic anemia. The DNA of the CDR3 is TGTGCCAGTAGTACCGCAGGCACTGAAGCTTTCTTT. Translation: CASSTAGTEAFF.